The 18 T cell receptor beta chains given below trace back to one sample, sequenced in a study of blood T cell repertoires in COVID-19. The repertoire was sequenced with immunoSEQ multiplex PCR; TCRdb's copy has only in-frame clones and lacks some. The profile shows approximately 250,000 clones, around 90% of them singletons. Sequenced sample: PBMCs or T cells enriched from blood (not recorded which). The receptors here all came from a woman under 40 with acute COVID-19.

CDR3 bases: TGTGCCAGCAGCCAACCAGGAGGGCAGTACTTC. This encodes CASSQPGGQYF. The chain carries TRBV28 and TRBJ2-7; tentative D call: TRBD2 (5 bases). The V and J ends lost 6 bases and 9 bases respectively, with 12 bases between them. The CDR3 is 11 residues long. The germline V gene has CDR1 MDHEN and CDR2 SYDVKM.

The gene calls are TRBV30 and TRBJ1-1, with 7 bases that match TRBD1. V was pared by 3 bases and J by 0 bases, with 1 base of the junction left unmatched. The CDR3 consists of 13 residues. Germline CDR1 reads GTSNPN; CDR2 reads SVGIG (reference sequence). The chain's CDR3 is CAWRGQLNTEAFF. CDR3 nucleotides: TGTGCCTGGAGGGGACAGCTGAACACTGAAGCTTTCTTT.

J is TRBJ2-7 and V is TRBV29-1; the match to TRBD1 covers 12 bases. Trimming took 1 base from V and 6 from J; bases not matched to a gene: 4. Per germline, CDR1 SQVTM and CDR2 ANQGSEA. This CDR3 is built from 14 residues. The CDR3 region has the DNA TGCAGCGTTGAAGGGGGGGACAGGGGGCCCGAGCAGTACTTC. Residues: CSVEGGDRGPEQYF.

The V call is TRBV7-8, the J call TRBJ1-4; perhaps TRBD1 as D (6 bases). The germline V and J ends were trimmed by 5 bases and 7 bases, with 17 bases remaining between them. The germline V gene has CDR1 SGHVS and CDR2 FQNEAQ. The CDR3 has 15 residues. DNA for the CDR3: TGTGCCAGCAGCGTATCTTACAGGGAGGGTGAAAAACTGTTTTTT. This sequence encodes CASSVSYREGEKLFF.

This clone was seen just once. The chain uses TRBV2 and TRBJ1-4, with TRBD1 matching over 7 bases. Germline-derived CDR1 and CDR2 are SNHLY and FYNNEI. Trimming cost V 1 base and J 8 bases; bases outside gene matches: 10. This CDR3 region has 16 residues. The CDR3: CASSEGLGQSYEKLFF. For the CDR3, the DNA is TGTGCCAGCAGTGAAGGGCTGGGACAGTCGTACGAAAAACTGTTTTTT.

The sample holds one count of this clone. The V call is TRBV19, the J call TRBJ1-5, with a tentative D call TRBD1 (5 bases). V lost 7 bases and J 1 base, leaving 17 bases between the germline ends. This CDR3 is built from 16 residues. Per the germline V gene, CDR1 is LNHDA and CDR2 is SQIVND (reference sequence). The CDR3 here is CASNGLTGGSNQPQHF. The CDR3 DNA reads TGTGCCAGTAATGGCCTTACAGGCGGCAGCAATCAGCCCCAGCATTTT.

The chain carries TRBV3-1 (or the pseudogene TRBV3-2) and TRBJ2-7; 10 bases are shared with TRBD2. The length of the CDR3 is 18 residues. Germline V gives CDR1 LGHDT, CDR2 YNNKEL (reference sequence). V shed 0 bases, J shed 7 bases, and the junction held 15 bases outside the gene matches. CDR3 bases: TGTGCCAGCAGCCAAGATCTGGCTAGCGGGAGTAGGGGAGGAGAGCAGTACTTC. Its protein product is CASSQDLASGSRGGEQYF.

DNA for the CDR3: TGTGCCAGCAGCTTGGCCACAGGGTTAACGTCCGGGGAGCTGTTTTTT. The encoded protein is CASSLATGLTSGELFF. The V gene is TRBV5-4, the J gene TRBJ2-2, with D tentatively TRBD1 (6 bases). The CDR3 extends over 16 amino acids. The V gene's germline CDR1 is SGHNT and CDR2 YYREEE (reference sequence). The ends were cut back, 0 bases at V and 6 bases at J, with 15 bases in the middle.

The rearrangement uses TRBV2 and TRBJ2-7; 12 bases align to TRBD2. Trimming took 7 bases from V and 1 from J; bases not matched to a gene: 5. Germline V gene data show CDR1 as SNHLY and CDR2 as FYNNEI. The CDR3 sequence is 15 residues long. The CDR3 protein is CASTQTSGSSYEQYF. The CDR3 bases are TGTGCCAGCACCCAGACTAGCGGGAGTTCCTACGAGCAGTACTTC.

The V call is TRBV25-1, the J call TRBJ2-2; 8 nucleotides line up with TRBD2. Germline CDR1 is MGHDK and CDR2 is SYGVNS. The CDR3 is 16 amino acids. V gave up 6 bases and J gave up 2 bases; unmatched junction bases: 8. In nucleotides, the CDR3 is TGTGCCAGCAGGCGGACTAGCCACGGAAACACCGGGGAGCTGTTTTTT. Its protein is CASRRTSHGNTGELFF.

In nucleotides, the CDR3 is TGTGCCTGGAGTGTACTTTGGCAGACTGGCCAAGAGACCCAGTACTTC. This sequence encodes CAWSVLWQTGQETQYF. The gene calls are TRBV30 and TRBJ2-5; D unresolved. The CDR3 consists of 16 residues. Germline V gene lookup returns CDR1 GTSNPN and CDR2 SVGIG (reference sequence). The germline V and J ends were trimmed by 0 bases and 1 base, with 15 bases remaining between them.

The V and J genes are TRBV18 and TRBJ1-4, with D perhaps TRBD1 (5 bases). This CDR3 contains 16 residues. The germline V gene has CDR1 KGHSH and CDR2 LQKENI. V lost 4 bases and J 0 bases, leaving 12 bases between the germline ends. CDR3 in amino acids: CASSLLDNPTNEKLFF. CDR3 nucleotide sequence: TGTGCCAGCTCACTGCTGGACAATCCAACTAATGAAAAACTGTTTTTT.

The gene calls are TRBV14 and TRBJ2-6; no clear D. The CDR3 runs to 13 residues. Germline CDR1 and CDR2: SGHDN and FVKESK. Trimming cost V 4 bases and J 3 bases, with 4 bases left between them. The CDR3 loop is CASSPGGANVLTF. In nucleotides, the CDR3 is TGTGCCAGCAGCCCCGGTGGGGCCAACGTCCTGACTTTC. Combining the CDR3 with reference TRBV14 and TRBJ2-6 gives the whole variable domain EAGVTQFPSHSVIEKGQTVTLRCDPISGHDNLYWYRRVMGKEIKFLLHFVKESKQDESGMPNNRFLAERTGGTYSTLKVQPAELEDSGVYFCASSPGGANVLTFGAGSRLTVL.

This chain links TRBV9 with TRBJ1-2; the match to TRBD1 covers 7 bases. This CDR3 region has 16 residues. The germline V gene encodes CDR1 SGDLS and CDR2 YYNGEE. Trimming removed 4 bases from V and 1 base from J; junction bases left unmatched: 10. The CDR3 region has the DNA TGTGCCAGCAGCCCCCGCCTGACAGGGAGTAACTATGGCTACACCTTC. This gives the protein CASSPRLTGSNYGYTF.

The chain joins TRBV6-2 or TRBV6-3 to TRBJ1-5; a possible D gene is TRBD1 (5 bases). V lost 3 bases to trimming and J lost 5 bases, with 11 bases between them. The length of the CDR3 is 14 residues. The V gene's germline CDR1 is MNHEY and CDR2 SVGEGT. CDR3 amino acids: CASSYRAGYQPQHF. The CDR3 region has the DNA TGTGCCAGCAGTTATCGGGCAGGGTATCAGCCCCAGCATTTT.

Comment on this clone: The identical CDR3 is also encoded by other nucleotide sequences in the sample. V gene TRBV28 combines with J gene TRBJ2-1; 7 bases fit TRBD2. Germline V gives CDR1 MDHEN, CDR2 SYDVKM. V was pared by 6 bases and J by 3 bases, with 2 bases of the junction left unmatched. CDR3 length: 13 amino acids. CDR3 sequence (DNA): TGTGCCAGCAGCCGCGGGAGCTACAATGAGCAGTTCTTC. Translated: CASSRGSYNEQFF.

The chain is built from TRBV28 and TRBJ2-7; D is ambiguous. The V gene lost 3 bases and the J gene lost 4 bases, with 10 bases spanning the gap. Germline V lookup: CDR1 MDHEN, CDR2 SYDVKM. The CDR3 length is 13 residues. CDR3 DNA: TGTGCCAGCAGTTTCCGTCAGTTTTACGAGCAGTACTTC. It yields the protein CASSFRQFYEQYF.

This chain uses TRBV19 with TRBJ2-5; maybe TRBD2 (6 bases). The V end was cut by 2 bases, the J end by 4 bases, with 17 bases between. Germline V gives CDR1 LNHDA, CDR2 SQIVND (reference sequence). The CDR3 length is 16 residues. The CDR3 DNA reads TGTGCCAGTAGTATAAAGGCCCTTCTGGGGGGAGAGACCCAGTACTTC. It codes for CASSIKALLGGETQYF.